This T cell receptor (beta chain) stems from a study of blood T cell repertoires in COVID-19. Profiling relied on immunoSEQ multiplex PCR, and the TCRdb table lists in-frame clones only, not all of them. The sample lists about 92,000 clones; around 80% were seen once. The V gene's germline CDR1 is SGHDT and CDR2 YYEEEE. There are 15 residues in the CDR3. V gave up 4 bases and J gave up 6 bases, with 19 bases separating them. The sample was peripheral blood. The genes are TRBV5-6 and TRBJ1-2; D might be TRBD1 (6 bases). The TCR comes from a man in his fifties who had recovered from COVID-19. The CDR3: CASSPIGQGWDGYTF. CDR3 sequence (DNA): TGTGCCAGCAGCCCTATTGGGCAGGGGTGGGATGGCTACACCTTC. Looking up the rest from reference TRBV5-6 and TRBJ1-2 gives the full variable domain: DAGVTQSPTHLIKTRGQQVTLRCSPKSGHDTVSWYQQALGQGPQFIFQYYEEEERQRGNFPDRFSGHQFPNYSSELNVNALLLGDSALYLCASSPIGQGWDGYTFGSGTRLTVV.